This T cell receptor (beta chain) appears in the sequencing data of a study of CD8+CD57+ T cells in acquired aplastic anemia. General study findings and limits: Roughly 27 sequences, all CD8+ CDR3, were shared between patients and controls.

Flow cytometry had shown expanded CD8+CD57+ cells in the patients chosen for sequencing. At blood sampling, none of the patients had yet received therapy. CDR3 length: 15 amino acids. The germline CDR1 and CDR2 sequences are MNHEY and SMNVEV (reference sequence). Trimming stripped 5 bases from V and 5 bases from J, with 17 bases between. According to the study, genomic DNA was the template for TCR beta VDJ and CDR3 profiling. TCRdb independently ran MiXCR on the reads; one entry per CDR3 protein. This table has about 160,000 distinct CDR3 sequences, 40% to 55% appearing once. This clonotype was seen many times. Its antigen is currently unknown.

Sequencing was carried out using sorted CD4+, CD8+, or CD8+CD57+ T cells (not recorded which) from PBMCs. The chain is built from TRBV27 and TRBJ2-3; D is uncertain. The receptor was isolated from a human donor with aplastic anemia. The CDR3 sequence is CASSLWTEPGDTQYF. Here the CDR3 DNA reads TGTGCCAGCAGTCTCTGGACGGAGCCGGGAGATACGCAGTATTTT.